These T cell receptor beta chains were read from a single sample in a study of blood T cell repertoires in COVID-19. TCRdb's table, derived via immunoSEQ multiplex PCR, lists solely in-frame clones and lacks some. The profile shows roughly 250,000 clones, about nine tenths of them singletons. The source material was PBMCs or T cells enriched from blood (not recorded which). Source of these receptors: a woman aged 40 to 50 with acute COVID-19. Both conserved end residues are part of each CDR3. D genes are given only for firm matches. Clone size appears in some rows only: once, few, many, or a class for an expanded clone.

clone_size: .
j_call: TRBJ2-7
d_call: .
v_call: TRBV10-1
cdr3_nt: TGCGCCAGCACCACGACAGTTGGGGCCTACGAGCAGTACTTC
cdr3_aa: CASTTTVGAYEQYF

clone_size: .
j_call: TRBJ2-3
d_call: TRBD2
v_call: TRBV28
cdr3_nt: TGTGCCAGCAGTTTGACTAGCGGGGGGCGGGATACGCAGTATTTT
cdr3_aa: CASSLTSGGRDTQYF

clone_size: once
j_call: TRBJ1-5
d_call: TRBD1
v_call: TRBV30
cdr3_nt: TGTGCCTGGAGGACCCCCCAGGGGGTCAATCAGCCCCAGCATTTT
cdr3_aa: CAWRTPQGVNQPQHF

clone_size: once
j_call: TRBJ1-5
d_call: .
v_call: TRBV7-2
cdr3_nt: TGTGCCAGCAGCTTAGAGATACAGGGATTTCGCCAGCATTTT
cdr3_aa: CASSLEIQGFRQHF

clone_size: .
j_call: TRBJ2-5
d_call: TRBD2
v_call: TRBV5-5
cdr3_nt: TGTGCCAGCAGTTCGACTAGCCAGGAGACCCAGTACTTC
cdr3_aa: CASSSTSQETQYF

clone_size: .
j_call: TRBJ1-1
d_call: TRBD1
v_call: TRBV3-1/TRBV3-2
cdr3_nt: TGTGCCAGCAGCCTCCACAGGGGGCGCATGGACACTGAAGCTTTCTTT
cdr3_aa: CASSLHRGRMDTEAFF

clone_size: .
j_call: TRBJ1-1
d_call: .
v_call: TRBV28
cdr3_nt: TGTGCCAGCAGTTTAGAACAGGGGAACACTGAAGCTTTCTTT
cdr3_aa: CASSLEQGNTEAFF

clone_size: .
j_call: TRBJ2-1
d_call: .
v_call: TRBV5-1
cdr3_nt: TGCGCCAGCAGCTTGGCCACGGGGACCTACAATGAGCAGTTCTTC
cdr3_aa: CASSLATGTYNEQFF

clone_size: .
j_call: TRBJ1-5
d_call: TRBD1
v_call: TRBV28
cdr3_nt: TGTGCCAGCAGTCTTCAGACAGGGCGTAGCAATCAGCCCCAGCATTTT
cdr3_aa: CASSLQTGRSNQPQHF

clone_size: .
j_call: TRBJ1-1
d_call: .
v_call: TRBV13
cdr3_nt: TGTGCCAGCAGCGTCGACAGCTCGAACACTGAAGCTTTCTTT
cdr3_aa: CASSVDSSNTEAFF

clone_size: few
j_call: TRBJ2-3
d_call: TRBD2
v_call: TRBV6-6
cdr3_nt: TGTGCCAGCAGTCCGAACTTCTCTAGCGGGGGGCCCCGAGATACGCAGTATTTT
cdr3_aa: CASSPNFSSGGPRDTQYF

clone_size: .
j_call: TRBJ2-1
d_call: .
v_call: TRBV7-3
cdr3_nt: TGTGCCAGCAGCCGACATAGGGGCGGTGTGCAATCCTACAATGAGCAGTTCTTC
cdr3_aa: CASSRHRGGVQSYNEQFF

clone_size: once
j_call: TRBJ1-2
d_call: .
v_call: TRBV2
cdr3_nt: TGTGCCAGCAGTTCAGGGGATGGCTACACCTTC
cdr3_aa: CASSSGDGYTF

clone_size: .
j_call: TRBJ1-5
d_call: TRBD1
v_call: TRBV6-2/TRBV6-3
cdr3_nt: TGTGCCAGCAGTTGGCCGGGACAGAGAAATCAGCCCCAGCATTTT
cdr3_aa: CASSWPGQRNQPQHF

clone_size: .
j_call: TRBJ2-2
d_call: TRBD2
v_call: TRBV11-2
cdr3_nt: TGTGCCAGCAGCCGCCAGACTAGCGGGGGCCTGAACACCGGGGAGCTGTTTTTT
cdr3_aa: CASSRQTSGGLNTGELFF

clone_size: .
j_call: TRBJ2-3
d_call: .
v_call: TRBV24-1
cdr3_nt: TGTGCCACCAGTGATTTGGGCACCACAGATACGCAGTATTTT
cdr3_aa: CATSDLGTTDTQYF

clone_size: .
j_call: TRBJ2-5
d_call: .
v_call: TRBV3-1/TRBV3-2
cdr3_nt: TGTGCCAGCAGCCAAGAGGGAGGGACCCAGTACTTC
cdr3_aa: CASSQEGGTQYF

clone_size: .
j_call: TRBJ2-1
d_call: .
v_call: TRBV2
cdr3_nt: TGTGCCAGCTCCAGTGGCGGGCCGAAGCAGTTCTTC
cdr3_aa: CASSSGGPKQFF

clone_size: .
j_call: TRBJ1-2
d_call: TRBD1
v_call: TRBV5-6
cdr3_nt: TGTGCCAGCAGCTTAGGGGACAGACTTTACTATGGCTACACCTTC
cdr3_aa: CASSLGDRLYYGYTF

clone_size: .
j_call: TRBJ2-7
d_call: .
v_call: TRBV30
cdr3_nt: TGTGCCTGGAGAGGACACTCCTACGAGCAGTACTTC
cdr3_aa: CAWRGHSYEQYF

clone_size: once
j_call: TRBJ1-5
d_call: .
v_call: TRBV19
cdr3_nt: TGTGCCAGTAGTATCGGAGGGGCAGTCAATCAGCCCCAGCATTTT
cdr3_aa: CASSIGGAVNQPQHF

clone_size: once
j_call: TRBJ2-3
d_call: TRBD2
v_call: TRBV9
cdr3_nt: TGTGCCAGCAGCTATACTAGCGGGGGCACAGATACGCAGTATTTT
cdr3_aa: CASSYTSGGTDTQYF

clone_size: .
j_call: TRBJ1-1
d_call: .
v_call: TRBV23-1
cdr3_nt: TGCGCCAGCAGTCAATCGGGCCATCAGACAGTTCTGAGGACTGAAGCTTTCTTT
cdr3_aa: CASSQSGHQTVLRTEAFF

clone_size: .
j_call: TRBJ1-5
d_call: .
v_call: TRBV28
cdr3_nt: TGTGCCAGCAGGGCCGCGGGAGGGGTTCAGCCCCAGCATTTT
cdr3_aa: CASRAAGGVQPQHF

clone_size: .
j_call: TRBJ2-1
d_call: TRBD1
v_call: TRBV4-2
cdr3_nt: TGTGCCAGCAGCCAAGATCTGGGACGGACAGGGCCCAATGAGCAGTTCTTC
cdr3_aa: CASSQDLGRTGPNEQFF

clone_size: .
j_call: TRBJ1-1
d_call: TRBD1
v_call: TRBV7-3
cdr3_nt: TGTGCCAGCAGCTTAACAGGGGGCTGGTCGACTGAAGCTTTCTTT
cdr3_aa: CASSLTGGWSTEAFF

clone_size: .
j_call: TRBJ2-2
d_call: .
v_call: TRBV11-2
cdr3_nt: TGTGCCAGCAGCTACCCGAAACAGGGCCCGGAGCTGTTTTTT
cdr3_aa: CASSYPKQGPELFF

clone_size: .
j_call: TRBJ2-1
d_call: TRBD2
v_call: TRBV7-9
cdr3_nt: TGTGCCAGCAGCTTAGTGGGCGAGCGGGGTTACAATGAGCAGTTCTTC
cdr3_aa: CASSLVGERGYNEQFF

clone_size: .
j_call: TRBJ2-5
d_call: TRBD2
v_call: TRBV5-6
cdr3_nt: TGTGCCAGCAGCTCTAGCGGGAGGGCCCATGAGACCCAGTACTTC
cdr3_aa: CASSSSGRAHETQYF

clone_size: .
j_call: TRBJ2-1
d_call: .
v_call: TRBV6-4
cdr3_nt: TGTGCCAGCAGCGGAGACCAGGGGGGAGGCGAGCAGTTCTTC
cdr3_aa: CASSGDQGGGEQFF

clone_size: few
j_call: TRBJ1-6
d_call: .
v_call: TRBV7-2
cdr3_nt: TGTGCCAGCAGCTTATCAGGGGTCGGTAATTCACCCCTCCACTTT
cdr3_aa: CASSLSGVGNSPLHF

clone_size: many
j_call: TRBJ1-6
d_call: .
v_call: TRBV2
cdr3_nt: TGTGCCAGCAGTCCGAGGAGTAGCTCCTATAATTCACCCCTCCACTTT
cdr3_aa: CASSPRSSSYNSPLHF

clone_size: .
j_call: TRBJ1-6
d_call: .
v_call: TRBV6-6
cdr3_nt: TGTGCCAGCAGCCAACAGGGATCACCCCTCCACTTT
cdr3_aa: CASSQQGSPLHF

clone_size: .
j_call: TRBJ1-5
d_call: .
v_call: TRBV19
cdr3_nt: TGTGCCAGTAGTATAGTACAGGGTTGGGATCAGCCCCAGCATTTT
cdr3_aa: CASSIVQGWDQPQHF

clone_size: .
j_call: TRBJ1-5
d_call: TRBD1
v_call: TRBV7-9
cdr3_nt: TGTGCCAGCAGCCGGACAGGGTTAAATCAGCCCCAGCATTTT
cdr3_aa: CASSRTGLNQPQHF

clone_size: .
j_call: TRBJ1-2
d_call: .
v_call: TRBV3-1/TRBV3-2
cdr3_nt: TGTGCCAGCAGCCAAGGCGACAGCAATTCCCGTGGCGGCTACACCTTC
cdr3_aa: CASSQGDSNSRGGYTF

clone_size: few
j_call: TRBJ2-1
d_call: .
v_call: TRBV4-1
cdr3_nt: TGCGCCAGCAGCCATAAAGCTCCATACTACAATGAGCAGTTCTTC
cdr3_aa: CASSHKAPYYNEQFF

clone_size: few
j_call: TRBJ1-1
d_call: .
v_call: TRBV4-1
cdr3_nt: TGCGCCAGCAGCCGCAGTCCAGGGATGAACACTGAAGCTTTCTTT
cdr3_aa: CASSRSPGMNTEAFF

clone_size: few
j_call: TRBJ1-1
d_call: .
v_call: TRBV5-1
cdr3_nt: TGCGCCAGCAGCTTGGACAGCGGCATGAACACTGAAGCTTTCTTT
cdr3_aa: CASSLDSGMNTEAFF

clone_size: .
j_call: TRBJ1-6
d_call: .
v_call: TRBV2
cdr3_nt: TGTGCCAGCAGTGCGGTGGTCAGGGGAACAGCACCCCTCCACTTT
cdr3_aa: CASSAVVRGTAPLHF

clone_size: .
j_call: TRBJ1-4
d_call: .
v_call: TRBV28
cdr3_nt: TGTGCCAGCAGTTTAGAACAGTCTCGCGAAAAACTGTTTTTT
cdr3_aa: CASSLEQSREKLFF

clone_size: .
j_call: TRBJ2-4
d_call: TRBD2
v_call: TRBV19
cdr3_nt: TGTGCCAGTAGTATTTGGGCCGGGACTAGCGGGGGAACCAAAAACATTCAGTACTTC
cdr3_aa: CASSIWAGTSGGTKNIQYF

clone_size: .
j_call: TRBJ1-2
d_call: TRBD1
v_call: TRBV27
cdr3_nt: TGTGCCAGCAGTTCATCCGGGACAGGTGCATTTTGGGCTAGAGGCTACACCTTC
cdr3_aa: CASSSSGTGAFWARGYTF